Described below is a single T cell receptor beta chain sequence and its context. No antigen is known for it. This sample is part of a study of cytomegalovirus exposure and HLA in healthy donors. Study conclusions and caveats: Presence/absence analyses assumed roughly uniform sequencing depth across donors, which may not hold. Analysis performed later found roughly 18,000 TCR beta sequences associated with HLA alleles at 0.05 false discovery rate. Rates of TCR association differed by HLA locus in a later analysis, with DRB1 highest and HLA-C lowest. Later analysis found that TCR beta chains associated with HLA were more clonally expanded than other, equally common chains.

Germline CDR1 reads SGHRS; CDR2 reads YFSETQ. V was pared by 1 base and J by 1 base, with 8 bases between. The CDR3 has 14 residues. Researchers ran the PCR with 60 Vbeta and 13 Jbeta primers. Data came from immunoSEQ multiplex PCR; TCRdb stores just in-frame clones and leaves some out. The data show about 200,000 clones, 65% to 85% seen once. The origin of this receptor is a boy aged 2-9 years in good health and CMV-seronegative. Sequencing used PBMCs. The rearrangement uses TRBV5-1 and TRBJ1-1; no firm D call. The CDR3 loop reads CASSLLERNTEAFF. The DNA of the CDR3 is TGCGCCAGCAGCTTGCTGGAGAGGAACACTGAAGCTTTCTTT.